This is a list of T cell receptor beta chains from one sample in a study of blood T cell repertoires in COVID-19. TCRdb's copy holds only in-frame clones and misses some; the assay was immunoSEQ multiplex PCR. The sample has about 190,000 clones; 70% to 85% are singletons. The sequenced material came from peripheral blood. These receptors originate from a woman aged 30 to 39 with acute or convalescent COVID-19. Both conserved end residues are part of each CDR3. The order of the fields is CDR3 length, D gene, clone size, J gene, V gene, CDR3 protein, CDR3 DNA. D genes are given only for firm matches. Size is omitted from some rows. Given values are once, few, many or a class for expanded clones.

>11|NA|NA|TRBJ2-5|TRBV29-1
CSYTSSQTQYF
TGCAGTTATACTAGCTCCCAGACCCAGTACTTC
>13|NA|NA|TRBJ1-1|TRBV28
CASSLEALTQAFF
TGTGCCAGCAGTTTAGAGGCCCTGACCCAAGCTTTCTTT
>14|NA|NA|TRBJ1-2|TRBV7-9
CASSLEGQPYGYTF
TGTGCCAGCAGCTTAGAGGGACAACCCTATGGCTACACCTTC
>13|NA|NA|TRBJ1-2|TRBV9
CASSPQGNYGYTF
TGTGCCAGCAGCCCCCAGGGGAACTATGGCTACACCTTC
>13|NA|NA|TRBJ2-1|TRBV11-3
CASSLVGGHEQFF
TGTGCCAGCAGCTTAGTGGGAGGCCATGAGCAGTTCTTC
>18|TRBD1|NA|TRBJ2-2|TRBV9
CASSGRDLGTGRSGELFF
TGTGCCAGCAGCGGAAGGGATCTGGGGACAGGGAGGTCCGGGGAGCTGTTTTTT
>14|NA|NA|TRBJ1-1|TRBV18
CASSPSVGGGEAFF
TGTGCCAGCTCACCATCGGTTGGAGGAGGGGAAGCTTTCTTT
>13|TRBD1|NA|TRBJ2-7|TRBV30
CAWGADRDHEQYF
TGTGCCTGGGGAGCCGACAGGGACCACGAGCAGTACTTC
>14|NA|NA|TRBJ2-5|TRBV3-1/TRBV3-2
CASSLAAGAETQYF
TGTGCCAGCAGCCTTGCCGCGGGGGCAGAGACCCAGTACTTC
>15|TRBD2|NA|TRBJ2-5|TRBV5-1
CASTQGLAPVETQYF
TGCGCCAGTACGCAAGGACTAGCCCCAGTTGAGACCCAGTACTTC
>16|NA|NA|TRBJ1-5|TRBV5-4
CASSLHRTNSNQPQHF
TGTGCCAGCAGCCTCCACAGGACGAATAGCAATCAGCCCCAGCATTTT
>16|TRBD1|NA|TRBJ1-4|TRBV7-9
CASRWTGKEGYEKLFF
TGTGCCAGCAGATGGACAGGGAAGGAAGGATACGAAAAACTGTTTTTT
>15|TRBD2|NA|TRBJ2-5|TRBV11-3
CASSGGTSGQETQYF
TGTGCCAGCAGCGGCGGGACTAGCGGACAAGAGACCCAGTACTTC
>13|NA|NA|TRBJ1-1|TRBV11-3
CATRGHSNTEAFF
TGTGCCACCCGGGGACACTCGAACACTGAAGCTTTCTTT
>14|NA|NA|TRBJ2-7|TRBV5-1
CASSWRSSSYEQYF
TGCGCCAGCAGCTGGAGGTCCAGTTCCTACGAGCAGTACTTC
>14|NA|NA|TRBJ2-5|TRBV5-8
CASSLDRVEETQYF
TGTGCCAGCAGCTTGGACAGGGTAGAGGAGACCCAGTACTTC
>17|TRBD2|few|TRBJ2-6|TRBV5-4
CASSIAGGSSGANVLTF
TGTGCCAGCAGTATAGCGGGGGGAAGCTCTGGGGCCAACGTCCTGACTTTC
>14|NA|NA|TRBJ1-2|TRBV2
CATTVGPLNYGYTF
TGTGCCACCACCGTGGGGCCCCTCAACTATGGCTACACCTTC
>12|NA|few|TRBJ2-7|TRBV7-9
CASSTRPYEQYF
TGTGCCAGCAGCACCAGGCCCTACGAGCAGTACTTC
>15|NA|NA|TRBJ2-1|TRBV5-1
CASSLGATPHNEQFF
TGCGCCAGCAGCTTGGGCGCTACGCCTCACAATGAGCAGTTCTTC
>18|TRBD2|NA|TRBJ2-3|TRBV14
CASSQERVGTRSTDTQYF
TGTGCCAGCAGCCAAGAGCGTGTCGGGACTAGGAGCACAGATACGCAGTATTTT
>15|TRBD1|NA|TRBJ1-2|TRBV5-4
CASSPKSGGDYGYTF
TGTGCCAGCAGCCCGAAGTCAGGGGGCGACTATGGCTACACCTTC
>13|NA|NA|TRBJ2-6|TRBV6-1
CASSESGANVLTF
TGTGCCAGCAGTGAATCGGGGGCCAACGTCCTGACTTTC
>19|NA|once|TRBJ1-2|TRBV21-1
CASSNTGTGADSLPYGYTF
TGTGCCAGCAGCAATACAGGGACAGGCGCCGACTCCCTGCCTTATGGCTACACCTTC
>13|NA|NA|TRBJ2-5|TRBV5-1
CASSLSQMETQYF
TGCGCCAGCAGCTTGTCACAAATGGAGACCCAGTACTTC
>12|NA|NA|TRBJ1-2|TRBV10-3
CAIRVGEAGYTF
TGTGCCATCAGGGTCGGGGAAGCTGGCTACACCTTC
>16|NA|NA|TRBJ2-7|TRBV6-2/TRBV6-3
CASSDPLATGAGEQYF
TGTGCCAGCAGTGACCCCCTTGCGACGGGAGCGGGCGAGCAGTACTTC
>16|NA|NA|TRBJ2-5|TRBV3-1/TRBV3-2
CASSPEARRGQETQYF
TGTGCCAGCAGCCCTGAAGCCAGGAGGGGACAAGAGACCCAGTACTTC
>14|TRBD1|few|TRBJ1-1|TRBV9
CASSVGQGNTEAFF
TGTGCCAGCAGCGTAGGACAGGGTAACACTGAAGCTTTCTTT
>15|TRBD2|NA|TRBJ2-1|TRBV28
CASSFKGGRANEQFF
TGTGCCAGCAGTTTCAAAGGCGGGAGGGCAAATGAGCAGTTCTTC
>18|TRBD2|NA|TRBJ2-1|TRBV5-6
CASSSGTSGSRTYNEQFF
TGTGCCAGCAGTTCCGGGACTAGCGGGAGTCGGACCTACAATGAGCAGTTCTTC
>13|NA|NA|TRBJ1-5|TRBV7-2
CASSFRGYQPQHF
TGTGCCAGCAGCTTTAGGGGCTACCAGCCCCAGCATTTT
>14|NA|few|TRBJ2-3|TRBV18
CATAPNLGGDTQYF
TGTGCCACCGCCCCCAACCTAGGTGGAGATACGCAGTATTTT
>15|NA|NA|TRBJ1-1|TRBV4-1
CASSQSDRSLIEAFF
TGCGCCAGCAGCCAAAGTGACAGGTCCCTTATTGAAGCTTTCTTT
>13|NA|NA|TRBJ1-1|TRBV25-1
CASSETGFTEAFF
TGTGCCAGCAGTGAGACAGGTTTCACTGAAGCTTTCTTT
>16|NA|NA|TRBJ2-1|TRBV5-6
CASSFPSGGPYNEQFF
TGTGCCAGCAGCTTCCCTTCCGGGGGGCCCTACAATGAGCAGTTCTTC
>17|NA|NA|TRBJ2-3|TRBV5-1
CASRIGLTRGATDTQYF
TGCGCCAGCAGGATAGGACTAACCAGGGGGGCCACAGATACGCAGTATTTT
>16|NA|NA|TRBJ1-5|TRBV3-1/TRBV3-2
CASSQNGVDSNQPQHF
TGTGCCAGCAGCCAAAACGGGGTTGATAGCAATCAGCCCCAGCATTTT
>16|TRBD2|NA|TRBJ2-3|TRBV12-5
CASGLVLAGGTDTQYF
TGTGCTAGTGGTTTGGTACTAGCGGGAGGCACAGATACGCAGTATTTT
>15|NA|NA|TRBJ2-5|TRBV4-1
CASSQEFRTQETQYF
TGCGCCAGCAGCCAAGAATTCAGGACTCAAGAGACCCAGTACTTC
>13|NA|NA|TRBJ1-1|TRBV4-1
CASSQVADTEAFF
TGCGCCAGCAGCCAAGTTGCGGACACTGAAGCTTTCTTT
>12|NA|NA|TRBJ2-2|TRBV7-2
CASSSGTGELFF
TGTGCCAGCAGCTCGGGTACCGGGGAGCTGTTTTTT
>15|TRBD1|NA|TRBJ2-1|TRBV6-2/TRBV6-3
CASSRTGGLDNEQFF
TGTGCCAGCAGTCGAACAGGGGGTCTAGACAATGAGCAGTTCTTC
>14|TRBD1|NA|TRBJ1-4|TRBV7-9
CASSPGTGNEKLFF
TGTGCCAGCAGTCCCGGGACAGGGAATGAAAAACTGTTTTTT
>14|TRBD1|NA|TRBJ1-4|TRBV5-8
CASSSGQSNEKLFF
TGTGCCAGCAGCTCGGGACAGTCTAATGAAAAACTGTTTTTT
>16|NA|NA|TRBJ2-3|TRBV9
CASSVGDRSPTDTQYF
TGTGCCAGCAGCGTAGGTGACAGATCACCCACAGATACGCAGTATTTT
>13|NA|NA|TRBJ1-1|TRBV7-9
CASSPGLLTEAFF
TGTGCCAGCAGCCCAGGACTCCTCACTGAAGCTTTCTTT
>15|NA|NA|TRBJ1-4|TRBV28
CASSSPGGGGEKLFF
TGTGCCAGCAGTTCCCCCGGGGGTGGTGGTGAAAAACTGTTTTTT
>15|NA|NA|TRBJ2-3|TRBV5-1
CASSFSSTRTDTQYF
TGCGCCAGCAGCTTCTCTAGCACCCGCACAGATACGCAGTATTTT
>17|TRBD2|few|TRBJ2-5|TRBV5-8
CASSSGGKSGFQETQYF
TGTGCCAGCAGCTCCGGGGGGAAGTCGGGGTTCCAAGAGACCCAGTACTTC
>14|NA|NA|TRBJ1-4|TRBV29-1
CSVEGLEGGEKLFF
TGCAGCGTTGAAGGGTTGGAGGGAGGCGAAAAACTGTTTTTT
>17|TRBD2|medium-sized|TRBJ2-2|TRBV18
CASSPLPSGGYTGELFF
TGTGCCAGCTCACCCCTACCTAGCGGGGGGTACACCGGGGAGCTGTTTTTT
>16|TRBD2|NA|TRBJ2-5|TRBV5-1
CASSLRGLAVQETQYF
TGCGCCAGCAGCTTGAGAGGACTAGCGGTCCAAGAGACCCAGTACTTC
>15|TRBD1|NA|TRBJ1-1|TRBV5-1
CASSSRQGPSTEAFF
TGCGCCAGCAGCTCCCGACAGGGTCCGAGCACTGAAGCTTTCTTT
>10|NA|few|TRBJ1-2|TRBV29-1
CSVDGGGYTF
TGCAGCGTTGACGGAGGAGGCTACACCTTC
>14|NA|NA|TRBJ2-7|TRBV6-5
CASSREIATYEQYF
TGTGCCAGCAGTCGAGAGATTGCAACCTACGAGCAGTACTTC
>14|TRBD1|NA|TRBJ1-1|TRBV29-1
CRVKSGTGPTEAFF
TGCAGGGTAAAGTCCGGGACAGGGCCCACTGAAGCTTTCTTT
>16|TRBD2|NA|TRBJ2-3|TRBV9
CASSSRLAGATDTQYF
TGTGCCAGCAGCTCCCGACTAGCGGGAGCCACAGATACGCAGTATTTT
>13|NA|NA|TRBJ1-2|TRBV6-2/TRBV6-3
CASSYPTGYGYTF
TGTGCCAGCAGTTACCCGACAGGCTATGGCTACACCTTC